This T cell receptor (beta chain) came from a study of blood T cells in healthy people across ages. Whole-study results and caveats: Investigators treated diversity estimates from one million T cells as underestimates.

Per the germline V gene, CDR1 is LGHNA and CDR2 is YSLEER. The CDR3 covers 14 residues. V lost 0 bases to trimming and J lost 4 bases, with 10 bases between them. Sample-barcoded 5' priming and a J-beta primer mix drove a second PCR of about 7 to 12 cycles. From the 5' RACE reads, TCRdb called clonotypes with MiXCR, one entry per CDR3 protein. The sample yields about 1.5 million distinct CDR3 sequences, approximately 43% seen once. As regards this clonotype: Its antigen is as yet unknown.

The amount of total RNA extracted per sample was at least 5 micrograms. This chain connects TRBV4-3 to TRBJ2-7; D is perhaps TRBD1 (5 bases). The receptor comes from a woman between 18 and 29 years old in good health. The specimen sequenced was blood. The CDR3 DNA reads TGCGCCAGCAGCCAAGAGTACCAGGGTTACGAGCAGTACTTC. This gives the protein CASSQEYQGYEQYF.